This T cell receptor (beta chain) came from a study of T cells in Graves' hyperthyroidism and ophthalmopathy. There are a few counts of this clonotype. This CDR3 spans 17 amino acids. The V gene's germline CDR1 is MNHEY and CDR2 SMNVEV (reference sequence). V was shortened by 2 bases and J by 4 bases, with 15 bases between the two germline ends. TCR beta CDR3 sequences were amplified from RNA transcripts. The HTBI primer set served for first-round RT-PCR of the TCR CDR3. TCRdb used MiXCR to reprocess the multiplex PCR reads, holding one entry per CDR3 protein. This table has 600,000 to 650,000 distinct CDR3 sequences, about 17% appearing once.

The gene calls are TRBV27 and TRBJ2-6; D possibly corresponds to TRBD2 (5 bases). The material sequenced was blood. This TCR came from a woman younger than 45 with Graves' hyperthyroidism. In nucleotides, the CDR3 is TGTGCCAGCAGTTTAAGCCTCCGGGGTGCGGGGGCCAACGTCCTGACTTTC. Translating it yields CASSLSLRGAGANVLTF.